What follows are 24 T cell receptor beta chains derived from one specimen sequenced in a study. A single record per CDR3 protein comes from TCRdb applying MiXCR to the RT-PCR reads. This sample has fewer than 800,000 distinct CDR3 sequences, with approximately 15% found just once. The sequenced sample consisted of memory CD4+ T cells from blood. The receptors shown here come from a female donor in good health, serving as a healthy control.

The chain carries TRBV20-1 and TRBJ2-5; D remains ambiguous. The germline gives CDR1 DFQATT, CDR2 SNEGSKA (reference sequence). V lost 7 bases and J 7 bases, leaving 13 bases between the germline ends. This CDR3 is 11 amino acids long. CDR3: CSGPILGTQYF. CDR3 coding DNA: TGCAGTGGCCCCATCTTGGGGACCCAGTACTTC.

This clonotype was picked up a small number of times. The chain employs TRBV18 and TRBJ2-7, with TRBD2 matching 10 bases. Germline V gene sequence: CDR1 KGHSH, CDR2 LQKENI. The V gene end was trimmed by 2 bases and the J gene end by 2 bases; junction bases not matched to a gene: 9. This CDR3 contains 17 residues. The CDR3 region is CASSPTPGLAPTYEQYF. The DNA for the CDR3 is TGTGCCAGCTCACCAACGCCGGGACTAGCGCCCACCTACGAGCAGTACTTC.

This clonotype was recorded at least ten times. The chain links TRBV4-3 to TRBJ1-2; D is uncertain. CDR1 is LGHNA, CDR2 YSLEER, per germline. This CDR3 contains 15 residues. V dropped 1 base and J dropped 0 bases, with 9 bases sitting between them. The CDR3 sequence is CASSQVTGANYGYTF. Here the CDR3 DNA reads TGCGCCAGCAGCCAAGTCACGGGAGCTAACTATGGCTACACCTTC.

The chain is built from TRBV20-1 and TRBJ2-2; possible D gene TRBD2, 6 bases. This CDR3 spans 13 amino acids. Germline values: CDR1 DFQATT, CDR2 SNEGSKA (reference sequence). The CDR3 nucleotides are TGCAGCTCAATGGGGGGAGCCACCGGGGAGCTGTTTTTT. Amino acid sequence: CSSMGGATGELFF.

In the case of this clonotype: Mismatch with germline at one junction end may stem from a read error. The V and J genes are TRBV4-2 and TRBJ1-1; D is ambiguous. The germline CDR1 and CDR2 sequences are LGHNA and YNFKEQ. CDR3 size: 14 residues. CDR3 amino acids: CVSSPRLMNTEAFF. In DNA form, the CDR3 reads TGTGTCAGCAGCCCGCGACTAATGAACACTGAAGCTTTCTTT.

This clonotype has only a few counts. V usage is TRBV28 and J usage is TRBJ2-7; D is possibly TRBD2 (5 bases). The CDR3 contains 14 residues. In germline, CDR1 is MDHEN, CDR2 SYDVKM. With 8 bases removed from V and 2 bases from J, the gap between germline ends came to 16 bases. Here the CDR3 DNA reads TGTGCCAGCGAGGCCCTGGATAGCGCCTACGAGCAGTACTTC. Translated, it gives CASEALDSAYEQYF. The full variable domain, with the rest looked up from reference TRBV28 and TRBJ2-7, is DVKVTQSSRYLVKRTGEKVFLECVQDMDHENMFWYRQDPGLGLRLIYFSYDVKMKEKGDIPEGYSVSREKKERFSLILESASTNQTSMYLCASEALDSAYEQYFGPGTRLTVT.

This clonotype appeared a few times. V gene TRBV28 combines with J gene TRBJ2-1; unclear D gene. V was pared by 6 bases and J by 4 bases, with 10 bases between. Germline loops: CDR1 MDHEN, CDR2 SYDVKM. There are 13 residues in the CDR3. This chain's CDR3 is CASRSGPYNEQFF. CDR3 bases: TGTGCCAGCAGGTCCGGGCCATACAATGAGCAGTTCTTC.

This chain links TRBV11-1 with TRBJ2-5, with 10 positions matching TRBD2. The CDR3 is 15 residues long. V was pared by 1 base and J by 6 bases, with 5 bases of the junction left unmatched. CDR1 is SGHAT and CDR2 is FQDESV in the germline V gene (reference sequence). The CDR3 coding sequence is TGTGCCAGCAGCTTAGGCGGGACTAGCGCCAAGACCCAGTACTTC. Its translation is CASSLGGTSAKTQYF. Drawing the rest from reference TRBV11-1 and TRBJ2-5, the complete variable domain is EAEVAQSPRYKITEKSQAVAFWCDPISGHATLYWYRQILGQGPELLVQFQDESVVDDSQLPKDRFSAERLKGVDSTLKIQPAELGDSAMYLCASSLGGTSAKTQYFGPGTRLLVL.

About this clonotype: This clone may be a read error of a much larger clone one base away. The chain joins TRBV12-3 or TRBV12-4 to TRBJ2-1, with D unresolved. The CDR3 has 14 amino acids. Trimming took off 5 bases at V and 5 bases at J, with 13 bases between the two ends. The CDR3 loop is CASSPPTANNEQFF. The DNA of the CDR3 is TGTGCCAGCAGTCCTCCTACTGCCAACAATGAGCAGTTCTTC.

V and J are TRBV20-1 and TRBJ1-2; unclear D gene. The CDR3 has 14 amino acids. Per germline, CDR1 DFQATT and CDR2 SNEGSKA (reference sequence). V was pared by 5 bases and J by 4 bases, with 17 bases between. The CDR3 reads CSAAGYQTIYGYTF. Written as DNA, the CDR3 is TGCAGTGCTGCTGGGTATCAGACTATCTATGGCTACACCTTC.

The chain has TRBV30 and TRBJ1-2; 9 bases fit TRBD1. The germline gives CDR1 GTSNPN, CDR2 SVGIG (reference sequence). This CDR3 region has 13 residues. J was trimmed by 7 bases and V by 5 bases; bases with no gene match: 8. The CDR3 DNA is TGTGCCTGGGCCCGGGACAGGGTCCGTGGCTACACCTTC. This codes for CAWARDRVRGYTF.

This clonotype has ten or more counts. The rearrangement joins TRBV9 to TRBJ1-1; a weak D match, TRBD1 (6 bases). Germline CDR1 is SGDLS and CDR2 is YYNGEE. The CDR3 spans 14 residues. Between the trimmed V and J ends, which lost 4 bases and 4 bases, there was a span of 14 bases. Here the CDR3 reads CASSLQGSGTEAFF. CDR3 coding DNA: TGTGCCAGCAGCTTACAGGGAAGTGGCACTGAAGCTTTCTTT.

J is TRBJ1-5 and V is TRBV29-1, with TRBD1 matching over 9 bases. The ends lost 4 bases at V and 6 bases at J; junction bases unmatched: 4. This CDR3 contains 13 residues. The germline V gene has CDR1 SQVTM and CDR2 ANQGSEA. The DNA for the CDR3 is TGCAGCGTTGTTAACAGGGGGCGTCAGCCCCAGCATTTT. Translation: CSVVNRGRQPQHF.

The chain carries TRBV3-1 and TRBJ2-7; TRBD2 matches at 9 bases. V was clipped by 6 bases and J by 6 bases; unmatched bases: 9. The CDR3 sequence is 14 residues long. Germline loops: CDR1 LGHDT, CDR2 YNNKEL (reference sequence). The CDR3 DNA reads as TGTGCCAGCAGGATTAGCGGGAGTGTGGGCGAGCAGTACTTC. It codes for CASRISGSVGEQYF.

This clonotype was seen at least ten times. The gene calls are TRBV7-6 and TRBJ2-5, with D uncertain. Between the trimmed V and J ends, which lost 2 bases and 5 bases, there was a span of 9 bases. This CDR3 is 13 amino acids long. Germline CDR1 SGHVS, CDR2 FNYEAQ. CDR3 sequence: CASSLQVRETQYF. In DNA form, the CDR3 reads TGTGCCAGCAGCTTACAGGTTCGGGAGACCCAGTACTTC.

Ten or more counts support this clonotype. At one end the junction does not follow the germline gene, possibly because of a read error. The chain is built from TRBV20-1 and TRBJ2-1, with 7 nucleotides matching TRBD2. Looked up from germline, CDR1 is DFQATT and CDR2 is SNEGSKA (reference sequence). This CDR3 is 14 amino acids long. In DNA form, the CDR3 reads TGCAGTGCCATAAGGGACTATTCCTCCAATGAGCAGTTCTTC. As protein: CSAIRDYSSNEQFF.

This clonotype was found many times. The V gene is TRBV7-9, the J gene TRBJ2-5; D not certain. From germline, CDR1 is SEHNR and CDR2 FQNEAQ (reference sequence). The CDR3 totals 13 residues. The germline V and J ends were trimmed by 5 bases and 3 bases, with 10 bases remaining between them. CDR3 amino acids: CASSPENKETQYF. The CDR3 coding sequence is TGTGCCAGCAGCCCAGAGAATAAAGAGACCCAGTACTTC.

There are a few counts of this clonotype. This chain uses TRBV7-2 with TRBJ2-5, with D unclear. Germline V lookup: CDR1 SGHTA, CDR2 FQGNSA. The CDR3 has 15 residues. Between the trimmed V and J ends, which lost 1 base and 3 bases, there was a span of 12 bases. The CDR3 sequence is CASSLVSAPEETQYF. The CDR3 DNA is TGTGCCAGCAGCTTAGTCTCGGCGCCCGAAGAGACCCAGTACTTC.

This rearrangement joins TRBV14 to TRBJ2-7; D is possibly TRBD1 or TRBD2 (5 bases each). The CDR3 extends over 14 amino acids. CDR1 SGHDN and CDR2 FVKESK come from the germline V gene. V gave up 1 base and J gave up 2 bases, with 9 bases separating them. The CDR3 here is CASSQGLGAYEQYF. In nucleotides, the CDR3 is TGTGCCAGCAGCCAAGGGTTGGGGGCCTACGAGCAGTACTTC. The full variable domain, in which reference TRBV14 and TRBJ2-7 provide the parts outside the CDR3, is EAGVTQFPSHSVIEKGQTVTLRCDPISGHDNLYWYRRVMGKEIKFLLHFVKESKQDESGMPNNRFLAERTGGTYSTLKVQPAELEDSGVYFCASSQGLGAYEQYFGPGTRLTVT.

V gene TRBV5-6 combines with J gene TRBJ1-5; possible D gene TRBD1, 5 bases. The V gene lost 1 base and the J gene lost 7 bases, with 15 bases spanning the gap. Germline V gene sequence: CDR1 SGHDT, CDR2 YYEEEE. The CDR3 extends over 15 amino acids. As DNA, the CDR3 is TGTGCCAGCAGCTTGTTTGGGGGTAGCGGGCAGCCCCAGCATTTT. It codes for CASSLFGGSGQPQHF.

This clonotype was counted many times. This chain joins TRBV20-1 and TRBJ2-3, with D tentatively TRBD1 (5 bases). V was clipped by 0 bases and J by 1 base, with 11 bases between them. Looked up from germline, CDR1 is DFQATT and CDR2 is SNEGSKA (reference sequence). The CDR3 length is 15 residues. The DNA for the CDR3 is TGCAGTGCTAGAGACCAGGGTATGGGCACAGATACGCAGTATTTT. It specifies CSARDQGMGTDTQYF.

The chain has TRBV4-1 and TRBJ2-3; 10 bases fit TRBD2. CDR3 length: 17 amino acids. The ends lost 2 bases at V and 2 bases at J; junction bases unmatched: 7. Germline CDR1 reads MGHRA; CDR2 reads YSYEKL. The CDR3 DNA is TGCGCCAGCAGCCAACTGACTAGCGGGCCCCTCACAGATACGCAGTATTTT. The encoded protein is CASSQLTSGPLTDTQYF.

In this sample, this clonotype turned up a few times. This chain connects TRBV5-1 to TRBJ2-5, with no clear D. Germline assignment: CDR1 SGHRS and CDR2 YFSETQ. The CDR3 has 13 residues. V was pared by 3 bases and J by 2 bases, with 8 bases between. The CDR3 DNA follows: TGCGCCAGCAGCTCTGGAATGCAAGAGACCCAGTACTTC. Translating it yields CASSSGMQETQYF.

Note on this clonotype: This may come from a read error, since a much larger clone is one base off. The V and J genes are TRBV5-1 and TRBJ2-1; 11 bases are shared with TRBD2. V lost 4 bases and J lost 8; bases outside the gene matches: 11. This CDR3 has 16 amino acids. Germline V gives CDR1 SGHRS, CDR2 YFSETQ. In DNA form, the CDR3 reads TGCGCCAGCAGCCCAACCCAACTAGCGGGAGAGGATGAGCAGTTCTTC. It specifies CASSPTQLAGEDEQFF. Looking up the rest from reference TRBV5-1 and TRBJ2-1 gives the full variable domain: KAGVTQTPRYLIKTRGQQVTLSCSPISGHRSVSWYQQTPGQGLQFLFEYFSETQRNKGNFPGRFSGRQFSNSRSEMNVSTLELGDSALYLCASSPTQLAGEDEQFFGPGTRLTVL.